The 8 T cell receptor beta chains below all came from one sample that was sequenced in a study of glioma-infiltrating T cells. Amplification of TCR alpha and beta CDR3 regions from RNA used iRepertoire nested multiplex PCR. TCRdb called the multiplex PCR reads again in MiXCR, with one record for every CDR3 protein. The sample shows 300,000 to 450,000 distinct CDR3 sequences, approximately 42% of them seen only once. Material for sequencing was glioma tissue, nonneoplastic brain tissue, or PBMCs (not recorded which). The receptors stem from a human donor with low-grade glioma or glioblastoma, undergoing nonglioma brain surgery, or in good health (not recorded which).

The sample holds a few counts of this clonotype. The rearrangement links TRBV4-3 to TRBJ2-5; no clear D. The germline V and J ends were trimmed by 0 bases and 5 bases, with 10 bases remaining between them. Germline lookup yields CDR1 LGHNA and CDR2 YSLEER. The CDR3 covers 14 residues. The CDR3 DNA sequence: TGCGCCAGCAGCCAAGAGCCCTGGGTTGAGACCCAGTACTTC. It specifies CASSQEPWVETQYF.

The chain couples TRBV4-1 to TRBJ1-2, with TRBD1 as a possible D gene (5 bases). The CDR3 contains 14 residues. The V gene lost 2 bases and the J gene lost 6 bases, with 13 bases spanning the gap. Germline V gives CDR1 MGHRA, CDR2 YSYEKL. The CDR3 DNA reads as TGCGCCAGCAGCCAAAATAGTGGGGCGAATGGCTACACCTTC. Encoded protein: CASSQNSGANGYTF.

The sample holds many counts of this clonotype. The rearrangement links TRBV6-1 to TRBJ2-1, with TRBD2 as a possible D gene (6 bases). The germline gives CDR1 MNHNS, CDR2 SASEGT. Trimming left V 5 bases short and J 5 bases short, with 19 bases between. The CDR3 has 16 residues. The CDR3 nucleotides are TGTGCCAGCAGTTATAATGTAGTGGAGGGCGACAATGAGCAGTTCTTC. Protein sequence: CASSYNVVEGDNEQFF.

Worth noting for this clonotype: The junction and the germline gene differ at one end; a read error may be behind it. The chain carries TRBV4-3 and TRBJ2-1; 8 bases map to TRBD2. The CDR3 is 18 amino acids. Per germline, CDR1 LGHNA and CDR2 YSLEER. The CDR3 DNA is TGCGCCATCAGCCAAGATTTCTTAGGCGGGAGGAACTACAATGAGCAGTTCTTC. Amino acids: CAISQDFLGGRNYNEQFF.

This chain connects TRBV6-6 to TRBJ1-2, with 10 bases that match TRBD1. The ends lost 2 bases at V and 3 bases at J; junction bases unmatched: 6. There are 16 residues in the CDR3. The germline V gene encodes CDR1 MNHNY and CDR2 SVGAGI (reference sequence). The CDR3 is CASSYSRQGAYYGYTF. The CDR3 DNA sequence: TGTGCCAGCAGTTACAGTCGACAGGGGGCTTACTATGGCTACACCTTC.

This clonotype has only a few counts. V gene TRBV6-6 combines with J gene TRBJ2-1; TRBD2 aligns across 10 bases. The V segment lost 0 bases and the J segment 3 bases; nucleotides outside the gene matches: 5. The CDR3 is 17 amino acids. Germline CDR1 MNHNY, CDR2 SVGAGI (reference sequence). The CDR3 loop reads CASSYSSGRALYNEQFF. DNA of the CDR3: TGTGCCAGCAGTTACTCGAGCGGGAGGGCCCTCTACAATGAGCAGTTCTTC.

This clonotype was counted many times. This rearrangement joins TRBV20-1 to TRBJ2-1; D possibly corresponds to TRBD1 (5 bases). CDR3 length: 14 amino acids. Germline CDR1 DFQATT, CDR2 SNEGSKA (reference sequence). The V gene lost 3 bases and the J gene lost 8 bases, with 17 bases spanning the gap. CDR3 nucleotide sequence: TGCAGTGCTAGTCCCATATCGATAGGGGATGAGCAGTTCTTC. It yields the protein CSASPISIGDEQFF.

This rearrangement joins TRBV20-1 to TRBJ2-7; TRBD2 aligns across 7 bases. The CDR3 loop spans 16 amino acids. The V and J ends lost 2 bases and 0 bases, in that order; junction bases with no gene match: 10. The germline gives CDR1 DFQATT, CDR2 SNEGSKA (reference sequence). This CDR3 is CSARPFASGPSYEQYF. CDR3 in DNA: TGCAGTGCTAGACCATTCGCTAGCGGCCCCTCCTACGAGCAGTACTTC.